The T cell receptor (beta chain) described here comes from a study of blood T cell repertoires in COVID-19 (TCRdb year 2020). For the study in its entirety: Samples covering the acute and convalescent phases of COVID-19 were provided by collaborators in the United States, Italy and Spain. The samples were drawn from two sources: the first 160 participants of the ongoing ImmuneRACE study, and over 1,000 subjects contributed by 6 global collaborators. A freely available public database, intended as a resource for researchers studying the immune response to SARS-CoV-2, is where the repertoires were released. The material from the prospective study consisted of cDNA or gDNA derived from T cells, B-cell-depleted T cells, or PBMCs. Where HLA class I and class II types were available, the types were taken from metadata supplied by the sample provider, not from assay-based typing. A de-identified subject ID, COVID-19 status, age in years and sex were almost always included in the sample metadata. The dataset comprised deeply sampled blood TCRbeta repertoires from subjects exposed to, actively infected with, or recovered from COVID-19.

Participants in the prospective study were aged about 18 to 95 years, lived in about two dozen United States geographic areas, and enrolled through a virtual design. To assign participants to cohorts, the prospective study relied on clinical history that participants themselves reported in a screening survey and a study questionnaire. Recovered participants in ImmuneRACE Cohort 3 were defined as having two consecutive negative NP/OP PCR tests, clearance from a healthcare professional, or resolution of symptoms. In the prospective study, whole blood, serum and a nasopharyngeal or oropharyngeal swab were collected from each participant by mobile phlebotomists. Additional blood draws and questionnaires over an approximately two-month period could optionally be provided by prospective study participants. Before DNA extraction, prospective study blood samples were shipped either frozen or at room temperature.

CDR1 and CDR2 are read off the germline V gene as SGDLS and YYNGEE. The cysteine opens and the phenylalanine closes a CDR3 of 17 amino acids. Left in the record is the CDR3 DNA by itself, 51 bases read in frame from the first base. Deletion took 4 bases off V and 2 bases off J, with a span of 19 bases between the germline ends. As regards this clone: The clone's antigen remains unknown. One base away there is no much larger clone; base qualities are not given.

The immunoSEQ Assay, a bias-controlled multiplex PCR, was used to amplify TCRbeta CDR3 regions from genomic DNA. The study's own analysis went as follows. Within the assay, amplification of reference gene primers was used to estimate how many nucleated cells each sample contained. To quantify the absolute abundance of each unique TCRbeta CDR3 rearrangement, sequence reads were collapsed and filtered. Productive Simpson clonality was computed per sample as the square root of Simpson's diversity index over productive rearrangements. This immuneACCESS table, as held by TCRdb, lists in-frame sequences with V and J called but not all clones. Of the missing ones, under half trace to an unresolved V gene in checked studies; the others have no known cause. For V, J and clone size, that table is used; D and trimming come from the DNA. This sample holds about 480,000 clones; around nine tenths were observed only once. The top ten hold roughly 1.9% of the sample.

What the study reported, not specific to this receptor: The amount of clinical and demographic metadata varied by source and participant and was provided uncurated.

The clonotype was recovered from a woman aged 40-49 years who had recovered from COVID-19. The chain uses TRBV9 and TRBJ2-1; the best D guess is TRBD2, with 5 bases matching. Sequencing was done on a sample of PBMCs or T cells enriched from blood (not recorded which). The CDR3 region has the sequence CASSSTTRGMTYNEQFF. The bases are TGTGCCAGCAGCTCTACGACGCGAGGGATGACCTACAATGAGCAGTTCTTC.